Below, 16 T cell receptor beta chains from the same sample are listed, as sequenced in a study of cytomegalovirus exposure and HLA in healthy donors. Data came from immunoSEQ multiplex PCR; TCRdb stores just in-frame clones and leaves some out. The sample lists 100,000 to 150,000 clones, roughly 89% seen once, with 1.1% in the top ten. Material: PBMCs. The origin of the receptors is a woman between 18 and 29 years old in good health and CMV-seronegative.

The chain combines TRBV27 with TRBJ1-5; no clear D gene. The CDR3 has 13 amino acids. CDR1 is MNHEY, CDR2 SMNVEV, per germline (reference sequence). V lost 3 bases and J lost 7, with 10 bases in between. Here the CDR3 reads CASSLRGAQPQHF. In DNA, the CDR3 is TGTGCCAGCAGTTTGCGTGGTGCCCAGCCCCAGCATTTT.

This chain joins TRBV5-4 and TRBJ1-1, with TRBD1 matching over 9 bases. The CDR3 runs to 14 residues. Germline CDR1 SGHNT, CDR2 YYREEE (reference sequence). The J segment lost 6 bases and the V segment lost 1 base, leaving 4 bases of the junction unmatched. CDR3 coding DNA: TGTGCCAGCAGCTTGAGGGACAGGGAGGCTGAAGCTTTCTTT. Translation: CASSLRDREAEAFF.

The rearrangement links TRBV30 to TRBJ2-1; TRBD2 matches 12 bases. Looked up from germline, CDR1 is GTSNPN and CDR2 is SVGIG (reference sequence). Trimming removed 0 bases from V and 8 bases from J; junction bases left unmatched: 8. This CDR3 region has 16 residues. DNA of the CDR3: TGTGCCTGGAGTGTATTGGCTAGCGGGGGGGGTGATGAGCAGTTCTTC. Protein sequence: CAWSVLASGGGDEQFF.

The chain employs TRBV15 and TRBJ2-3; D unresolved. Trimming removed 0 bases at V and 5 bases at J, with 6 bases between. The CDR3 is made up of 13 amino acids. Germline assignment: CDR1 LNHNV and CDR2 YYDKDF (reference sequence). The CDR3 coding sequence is TGTGCCACCAGCAGAGATTATTTAGATACGCAGTATTTT. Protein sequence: CATSRDYLDTQYF.

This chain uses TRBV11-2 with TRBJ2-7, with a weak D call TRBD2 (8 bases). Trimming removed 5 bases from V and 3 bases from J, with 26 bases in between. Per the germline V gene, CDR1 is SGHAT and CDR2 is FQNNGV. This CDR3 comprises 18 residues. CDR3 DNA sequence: TGTGCCAGCAGCGTAATAAAGCGGGGGCAGGGGGAGGACTACGAGCAGTACTTC. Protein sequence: CASSVIKRGQGEDYEQYF.

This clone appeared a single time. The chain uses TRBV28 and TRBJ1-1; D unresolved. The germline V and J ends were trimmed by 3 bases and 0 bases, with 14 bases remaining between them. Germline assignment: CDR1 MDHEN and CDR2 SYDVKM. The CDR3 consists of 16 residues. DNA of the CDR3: TGTGCCAGCAGTTTCCCGGGTGCGCTCATGAACACTGAAGCTTTCTTT. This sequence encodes CASSFPGALMNTEAFF. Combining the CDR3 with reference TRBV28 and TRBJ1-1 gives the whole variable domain DVKVTQSSRYLVKRTGEKVFLECVQDMDHENMFWYRQDPGLGLRLIYFSYDVKMKEKGDIPEGYSVSREKKERFSLILESASTNQTSMYLCASSFPGALMNTEAFFGQGTRLTVV.

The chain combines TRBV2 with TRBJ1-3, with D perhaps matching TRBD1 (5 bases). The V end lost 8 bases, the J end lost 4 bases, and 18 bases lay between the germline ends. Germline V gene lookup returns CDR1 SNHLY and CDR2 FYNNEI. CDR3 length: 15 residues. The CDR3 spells CASGRAGNSGNTIYF. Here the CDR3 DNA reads TGTGCCAGCGGCCGCGCAGGGAACTCCGGAAACACCATATATTTT.

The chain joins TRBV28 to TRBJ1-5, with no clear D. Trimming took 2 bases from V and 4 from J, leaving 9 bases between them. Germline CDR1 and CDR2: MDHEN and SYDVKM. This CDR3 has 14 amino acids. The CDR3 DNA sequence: TGTGCCAGCAGTTTAGGGAGTGGAAATCAGCCCCAGCATTTT. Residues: CASSLGSGNQPQHF.

The CDR3 DNA follows: TGTGCCAGCAGTTTAGGCAGAGGGCGGAATCAGCCCCAGCATTTT. It is translated as CASSLGRGRNQPQHF. The chain couples TRBV27 to TRBJ1-5; D remains unclear. The CDR3 runs to 15 residues. The ends were cut back, 2 bases at V and 4 bases at J, with 12 bases in the middle. Germline CDR1 MNHEY, CDR2 SMNVEV (reference sequence).

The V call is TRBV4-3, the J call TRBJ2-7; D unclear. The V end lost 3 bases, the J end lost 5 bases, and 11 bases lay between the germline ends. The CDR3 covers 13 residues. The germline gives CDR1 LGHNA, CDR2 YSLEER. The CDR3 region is CASSHPGSDEQYF. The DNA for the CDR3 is TGCGCCAGCAGCCATCCGGGTAGTGACGAGCAGTACTTC.

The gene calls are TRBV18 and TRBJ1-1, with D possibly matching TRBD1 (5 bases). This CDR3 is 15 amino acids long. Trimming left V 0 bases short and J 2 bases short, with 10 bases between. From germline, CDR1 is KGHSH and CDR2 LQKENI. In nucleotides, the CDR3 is TGTGCCAGCTCACCACCGGGTACAGGAAACACTGAAGCTTTCTTT. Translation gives CASSPPGTGNTEAFF. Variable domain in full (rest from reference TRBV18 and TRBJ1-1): NAGVMQNPRHLVRRRGQEARLRCSPMKGHSHVYWYRQLPEEGLKFMVYLQKENIIDESGMPKERFSAEFPKEGPSILRIQQVVRGDSAAYFCASSPPGTGNTEAFFGQGTRLTVV.

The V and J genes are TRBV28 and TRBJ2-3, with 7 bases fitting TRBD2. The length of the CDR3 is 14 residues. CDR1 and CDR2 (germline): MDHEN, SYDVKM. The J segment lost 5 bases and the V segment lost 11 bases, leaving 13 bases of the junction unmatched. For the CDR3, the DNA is TGTGCCGTAACAAGCGGGGCGGGGATAGATACGCAGTATTTT. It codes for CAVTSGAGIDTQYF.

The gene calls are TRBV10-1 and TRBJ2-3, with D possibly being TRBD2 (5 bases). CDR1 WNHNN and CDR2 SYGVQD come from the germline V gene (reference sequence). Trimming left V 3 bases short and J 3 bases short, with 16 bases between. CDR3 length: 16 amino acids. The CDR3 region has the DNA TGCGCCAGCAGTGACTCTTGGGGAGTCGAAACAGATACGCAGTATTTT. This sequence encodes CASSDSWGVETDTQYF.

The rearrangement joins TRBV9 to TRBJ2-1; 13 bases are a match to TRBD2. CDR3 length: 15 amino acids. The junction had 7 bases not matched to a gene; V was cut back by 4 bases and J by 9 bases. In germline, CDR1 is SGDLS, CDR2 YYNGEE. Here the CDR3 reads CASSLRTSGSSEQFF. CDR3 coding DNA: TGTGCCAGCAGCTTAAGGACTAGCGGGAGCAGTGAGCAGTTCTTC.

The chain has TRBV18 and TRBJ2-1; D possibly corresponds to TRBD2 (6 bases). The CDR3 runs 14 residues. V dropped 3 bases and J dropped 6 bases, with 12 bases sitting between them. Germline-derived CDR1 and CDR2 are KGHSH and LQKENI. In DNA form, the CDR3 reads TGTGCCAGCTCACCGCTCTCTAGCGTCAATGAGCAGTTCTTC. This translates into CASSPLSSVNEQFF.

The CDR3 DNA is TGTGCCAGCAGCCTATGGGGACAGAGGAACACTGAAGCTTTCTTT. Translated, it gives CASSLWGQRNTEAFF. The chain couples TRBV14 to TRBJ1-1; 7 bases are shared with TRBD1. V was clipped by 4 bases and J by 1 base; unmatched bases: 6. The CDR3 is made up of 15 amino acids. Germline V CDR1 and CDR2: SGHDN, FVKESK.